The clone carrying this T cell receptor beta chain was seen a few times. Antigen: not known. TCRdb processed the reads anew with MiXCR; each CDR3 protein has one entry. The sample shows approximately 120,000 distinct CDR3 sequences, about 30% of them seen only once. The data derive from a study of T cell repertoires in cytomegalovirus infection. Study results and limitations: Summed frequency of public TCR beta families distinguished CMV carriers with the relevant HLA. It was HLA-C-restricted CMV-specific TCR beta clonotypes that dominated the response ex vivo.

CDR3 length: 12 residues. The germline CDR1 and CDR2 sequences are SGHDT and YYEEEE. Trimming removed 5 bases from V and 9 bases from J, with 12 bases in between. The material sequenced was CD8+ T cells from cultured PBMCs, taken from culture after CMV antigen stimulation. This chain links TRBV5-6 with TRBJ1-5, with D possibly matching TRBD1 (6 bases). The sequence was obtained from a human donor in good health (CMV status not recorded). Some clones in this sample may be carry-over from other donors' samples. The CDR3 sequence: CASSRKGGPQHF. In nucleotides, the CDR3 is TGTGCCAGCAGTCGAAAAGGGGGGCCCCAGCATTTT.